The following is a T cell receptor (beta chain) sequence with its context. Its antigen is unknown. Constant-segment primers served in 5'RACE that generated TCR alpha and TCR beta cDNA libraries bearing sample barcodes and UMIs. One entry per CDR3 protein, called by TCRdb with MiXCR from the 5' RACE reads. Of about 400,000 distinct CDR3 sequences in the sample, around a quarter were seen once. Germline assignment: CDR1 SGHNT and CDR2 YYREEE (reference sequence). Trimming took 4 bases from V and 0 from J; bases not matched to a gene: 18. The CDR3 is 19 residues long. The entry originates in a study of T-cell memory formation after mild COVID-19. Regarding the study as a whole: Memory cells collected pre-infection included some clones that later responded, suggesting cross-reactive memory joined.

Sequences were obtained from PBMCs or a T cell subset sorted from them (not recorded which). The V gene is TRBV5-4, the J gene TRBJ1-1; 7 nucleotides match TRBD1. This TCR derives from an adult woman who had mild COVID-19 (a few samples of this study predate the infection). Cell type and time point are not known. The CDR3 sequence is CASSPLRTGGRRLNTEAFF. The CDR3 region has the DNA TGTGCCAGCAGCCCTCTCAGGACAGGAGGACGCCGTCTGAACACTGAAGCTTTCTTT.